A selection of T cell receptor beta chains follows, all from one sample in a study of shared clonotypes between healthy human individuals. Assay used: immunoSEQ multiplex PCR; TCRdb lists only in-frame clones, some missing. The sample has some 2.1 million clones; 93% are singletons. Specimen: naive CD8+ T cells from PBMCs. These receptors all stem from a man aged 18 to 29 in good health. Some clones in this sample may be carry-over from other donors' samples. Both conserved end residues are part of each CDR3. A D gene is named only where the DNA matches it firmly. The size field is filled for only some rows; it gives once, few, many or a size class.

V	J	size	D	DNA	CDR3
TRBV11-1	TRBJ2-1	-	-	TGTGCCAGCAGCTACGACGACCCGCGTCCCGATGAGCAGTTCTTC	CASSYDDPRPDEQFF
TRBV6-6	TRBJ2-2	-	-	TGTGCCAGCAGCGTCGCCGTCTGGGCGGGAACCGGGGAGCTGTTTTTT	CASSVAVWAGTGELFF
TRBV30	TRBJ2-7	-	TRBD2	TGTGCCTGTGTATTTGCGGGACTAGCGGGCGGTCCATACTTAAGCTCCTACGAGCAGTACTTC	CACVFAGLAGGPYLSSYEQYF
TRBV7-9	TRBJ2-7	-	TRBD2	TGTGCCAGCAGCTTAGGGTCGGGACTAGCCGAGCAGTACTTC	CASSLGSGLAEQYF
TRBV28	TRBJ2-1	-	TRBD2	TGTGCCAGCAGGTTGGGGGGGAGCTCCTACAATGAGCAGTTCTTC	CASRLGGSSYNEQFF
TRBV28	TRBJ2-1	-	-	TGTGCCAGCAGTTTTATCCGGCCGAAACGCAATGAGCAGTTCTTC	CASSFIRPKRNEQFF
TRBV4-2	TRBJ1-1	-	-	TGTGCCAGCAGCCGGGGGGACGGAGCTTTCTTT	CASSRGDGAFF
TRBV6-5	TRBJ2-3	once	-	TGTGCCAGCAGTTGGTCGAGCGGGTATAGCACAGATACGCAGTATTTT	CASSWSSGYSTDTQYF
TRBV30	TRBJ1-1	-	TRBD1	TGTGCCTGGAGTGTAGCTCTGTACAGGGGTAACCTAAGGCACACTGAAGCTTTCTTT	CAWSVALYRGNLRHTEAFF
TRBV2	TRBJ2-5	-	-	TGTGCCAGCAGCGAGGCTCTAGTTGGGGAGACCCAGTACTTC	CASSEALVGETQYF
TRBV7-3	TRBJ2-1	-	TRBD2	TGTGCCAGCAGCTTAATCCCTAGCGGGAGGCTCGATGAGCAGTTCTTC	CASSLIPSGRLDEQFF
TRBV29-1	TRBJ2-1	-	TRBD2	TGCAGCGTGGCGGGACTAGCGGGAGTGGTCTACAATGAGCAGTTCTTC	CSVAGLAGVVYNEQFF
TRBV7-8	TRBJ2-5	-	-	TGTGCCAGCAGCTTATCGGCGGGGTTCGGGGAGACCCAGTACTTC	CASSLSAGFGETQYF
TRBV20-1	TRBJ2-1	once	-	TGCAGTGCTAGTATCTACAATGAGCAGTTCTTC	CSASIYNEQFF
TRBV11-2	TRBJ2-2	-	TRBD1	TGTGCCAGCAGGAACAGGGGAAAAACCGGGGAGCTGTTTTTT	CASRNRGKTGELFF
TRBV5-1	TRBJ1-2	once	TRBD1	TGCGCCAGCAGCTACGGGACAGGGGATGGCTACACCTTC	CASSYGTGDGYTF
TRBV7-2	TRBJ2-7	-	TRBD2	TGTGCCAGCAGCTTAGTGTGGGAGACTAGCGGGAGATTCTACGAGCAGTACTTC	CASSLVWETSGRFYEQYF
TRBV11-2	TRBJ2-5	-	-	TGTGCCAGCAGTTTAAACCGGGACGCGGAGTACTTC	CASSLNRDAEYF
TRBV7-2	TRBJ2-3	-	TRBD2	TGTGCCAGCAGCTTACTAAGGGACTACCTAAGCACAGATACGCAGTATTTT	CASSLLRDYLSTDTQYF
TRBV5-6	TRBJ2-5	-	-	TGTGCCAGCAGCTTGGTCGATGAGACCCAGTACTTC	CASSLVDETQYF
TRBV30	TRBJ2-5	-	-	TGTGCCTGGAGTGAGAACCCCCGGACAACCCTCCAAGAGACCCAGTACTTC	CAWSENPRTTLQETQYF
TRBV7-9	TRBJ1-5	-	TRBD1	TGTGCCAGCAGCGACAGGGAGGGCAATCAGCCCCAGCATTTT	CASSDREGNQPQHF
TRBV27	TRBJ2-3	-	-	TGTGCCAGCAGTTTATCCCCCAGGGTTGATACGCAGTATTTT	CASSLSPRVDTQYF
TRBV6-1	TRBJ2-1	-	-	TGTGCCAGCAGGGATTTTTCCTACAATGAGCAGTTCTTC	CASRDFSYNEQFF
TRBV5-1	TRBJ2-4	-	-	TGCGCCAGCAGCTTGGCTGGGGTCTTCGCCAAAAACATTCAGTACTTC	CASSLAGVFAKNIQYF
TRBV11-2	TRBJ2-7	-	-	TGTGCCAGCAGCTTAACCTCAGGGCACGAAAGCTCCTACGAGCAGTACTTC	CASSLTSGHESSYEQYF
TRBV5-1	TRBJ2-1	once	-	TGCGCCAGCAGCTTGCGTGGTTCCTACAATGAGCAGTTCTTC	CASSLRGSYNEQFF
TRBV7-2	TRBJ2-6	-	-	TGTGCCAGCAGCCCATGGGCTGGGGCCAACGTCCTGACTTTC	CASSPWAGANVLTF